The TCR beta chain under discussion was sequenced for a study of blood T cell repertoires in COVID-19. Study as a whole: Both acute and convalescent COVID-19 samples were obtained from the United States, Italy and Spain. Sample material is recorded as cDNA or gDNA derived from T cells, B-cell-depleted T cells, or PBMCs.

In the authors' methods: Using reference gene primer amplification, nucleated cell counts were estimated. Measured with immunoSEQ multiplex PCR; TCRdb has only the in-frame clones, and not every one. The D gene and trimming were derived from the DNA, and the V and J assignments and clone size from that table. The repertoire holds 120,000 or so clones, approximately 83% seen once, with 4.5% in the top ten. The V end lost 2 bases, the J end lost 0 bases, and 10 bases lay between the germline ends. This CDR3 has 16 residues. Germline assignment: CDR1 LGHDT and CDR2 YNNKEL (reference sequence). Input material: peripheral blood. This TCR came from a woman aged 70-85 years with acute or convalescent COVID-19. The rearrangement links TRBV3-1 (or the pseudogene TRBV3-2) to TRBJ2-2; D is uncertain. CDR3 bases: TGTGCCAGCAGCCAACCCAGAACAGCGAACACCGGGGAGCTGTTTTTT. Protein product: CASSQPRTANTGELFF.